The 6 T cell receptor beta chains below all came from one sample that was sequenced in a study of cytomegalovirus exposure and HLA in healthy donors. The method was immunoSEQ multiplex PCR; TCRdb's version includes in-frame clones alone and lacks a portion of them. The sample has some 230,000 clones; over 80% are singletons. Sequenced input: PBMCs. Every receptor here comes from a woman in her late teens or twenties in good health and CMV-seronegative.

This clone has a single count. This chain uses TRBV30 with TRBJ1-1, with a weak D call TRBD1 (6 bases). V lost 0 bases and J 3 bases, leaving 14 bases between the germline ends. Germline V gene sequence: CDR1 GTSNPN, CDR2 SVGIG (reference sequence). There are 15 residues in the CDR3. CDR3: CAWSVRRAGDTEAFF. CDR3 bases: TGTGCCTGGAGTGTACGCAGGGCAGGGGACACTGAAGCTTTCTTT. Looking up the rest from reference TRBV30 and TRBJ1-1 gives the full variable domain: SQTIHQWPATLVQPVGSPLSLECTVEGTSNPNLYWYRQAAGRGLQLLFYSVGIGQISSEVPQNLSASRPQDRQFILSSKKLLLSDSGFYLCAWSVRRAGDTEAFFGQGTRLTVV.

The rearrangement uses TRBV6-5 and TRBJ2-7; the D gene is possibly TRBD1 (6 bases). This CDR3 has 15 amino acids. Trimming cost V 0 bases and J 2 bases, with 11 bases left between them. Germline V gene sequence: CDR1 MNHEY, CDR2 SVGAGI. This CDR3 is CASSYSGQQTYEQYF. CDR3 sequence (DNA): TGTGCCAGCAGTTACTCTGGACAGCAGACCTACGAGCAGTACTTC.

This chain joins TRBV11-2 and TRBJ2-5; a possible D gene is TRBD2 (6 bases). Per the germline V gene, CDR1 is SGHAT and CDR2 is FQNNGV. The CDR3 spans 18 residues. The V gene lost 1 base and the J gene lost 2 bases, with 20 bases spanning the gap. CDR3 protein: CASSLVGGLARYQETQYF. The CDR3 coding sequence is TGTGCCAGCAGCTTAGTTGGGGGTCTAGCGAGATATCAAGAGACCCAGTACTTC.

The chain has TRBV7-2 and TRBJ2-7; no clear D gene. The CDR3 is 14 amino acids. V gave up 2 bases and J gave up 0 bases, with 8 bases separating them. The germline CDR1 and CDR2 sequences are SGHTA and FQGNSA. CDR3 DNA sequence: TGTGCCAGCAGCTTAAAACTGTACTCCTACGAGCAGTACTTC. Translation: CASSLKLYSYEQYF.

A remark on this clone: Other DNA sequences in this sample translate to the same CDR3. The chain joins TRBV27 to TRBJ2-2; the D is unclear. The CDR3 is 12 residues long. Germline CDR1 reads MNHEY; CDR2 reads SMNVEV (reference sequence). V was shortened by 5 bases and J by 3 bases, with 4 bases between the two germline ends. The CDR3 is CASSPYTGELFF. The CDR3, as DNA: TGTGCCAGCAGTCCTTACACCGGGGAGCTGTTTTTT.

The chain employs TRBV5-1 and TRBJ2-7, with D unresolved. The CDR3 has 13 amino acids. Germline-derived CDR1 and CDR2 are SGHRS and YFSETQ. V gave up 1 base and J gave up 2 bases, with 7 bases separating them. The CDR3: CASSLPNPYEQYF. CDR3 DNA sequence: TGCGCCAGCAGCTTGCCTAACCCCTACGAGCAGTACTTC.